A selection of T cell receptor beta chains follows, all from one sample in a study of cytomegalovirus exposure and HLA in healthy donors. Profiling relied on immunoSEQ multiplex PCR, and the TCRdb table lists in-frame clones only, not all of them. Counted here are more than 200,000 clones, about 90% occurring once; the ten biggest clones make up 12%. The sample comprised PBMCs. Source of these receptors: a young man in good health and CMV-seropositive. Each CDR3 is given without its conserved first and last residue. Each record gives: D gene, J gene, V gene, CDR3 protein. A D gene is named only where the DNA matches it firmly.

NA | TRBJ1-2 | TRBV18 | ASSPRGGYGYT
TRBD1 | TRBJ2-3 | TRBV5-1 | ASSRGRDRSTDTQY
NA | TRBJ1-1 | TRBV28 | ASSSTVWTEAF
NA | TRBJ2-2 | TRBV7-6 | ASSLAVRQNTGELF
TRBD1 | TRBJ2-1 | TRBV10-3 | ATEGQGSYNEQF
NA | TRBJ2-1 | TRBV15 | ATSGVWETTEQF
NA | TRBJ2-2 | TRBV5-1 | ASSLALGELF
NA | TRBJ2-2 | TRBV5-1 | ASSRSRAADNTGELF
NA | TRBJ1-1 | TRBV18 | ASSDFGQANTEAF
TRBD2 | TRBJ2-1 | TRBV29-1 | SVETSGRGRNEQF
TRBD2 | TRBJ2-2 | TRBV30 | AWASGGRTGELF
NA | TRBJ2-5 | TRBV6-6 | ASSYSNIQETQY
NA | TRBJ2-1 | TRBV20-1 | SARGSGEQF
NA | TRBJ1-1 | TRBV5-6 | ASSWAGGYTEAF
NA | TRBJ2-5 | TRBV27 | ASSPQPWLETQY
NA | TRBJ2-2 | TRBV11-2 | ASSLGLDTGELF
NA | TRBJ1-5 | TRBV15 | ATSRDLGASQPQH
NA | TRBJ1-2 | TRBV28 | ASSLGAYGYT
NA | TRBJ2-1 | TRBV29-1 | SVGTWGNEQF
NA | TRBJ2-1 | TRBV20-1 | SARDRVGQF
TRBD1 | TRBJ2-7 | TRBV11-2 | ASSLDRTGVSEQY
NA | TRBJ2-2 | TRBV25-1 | ASSELVQNTGELF
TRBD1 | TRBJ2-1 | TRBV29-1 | SAGTGGRGEQF
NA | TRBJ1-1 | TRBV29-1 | SVLGQPSRDTEAF
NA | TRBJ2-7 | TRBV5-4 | ASSPREGTSYEQY
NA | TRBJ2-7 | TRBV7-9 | ASSLAGRDHEQY
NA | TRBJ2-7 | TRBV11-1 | ASSAKQGNPYEQY
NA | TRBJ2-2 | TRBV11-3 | ASSQGYLGTGELF
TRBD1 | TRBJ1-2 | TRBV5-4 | ASSPGGPNYGYT
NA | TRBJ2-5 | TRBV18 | ASSPQRGGETQY
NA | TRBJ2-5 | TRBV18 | ASSPPGGETQY
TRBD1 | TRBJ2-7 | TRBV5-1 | ASSFFSGQGSEQY
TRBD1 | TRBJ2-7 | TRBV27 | ASSLYWDSQYEQY
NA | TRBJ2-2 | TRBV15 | ATSSPSGGYTGELF
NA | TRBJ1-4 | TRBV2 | ASSSSGRKLF